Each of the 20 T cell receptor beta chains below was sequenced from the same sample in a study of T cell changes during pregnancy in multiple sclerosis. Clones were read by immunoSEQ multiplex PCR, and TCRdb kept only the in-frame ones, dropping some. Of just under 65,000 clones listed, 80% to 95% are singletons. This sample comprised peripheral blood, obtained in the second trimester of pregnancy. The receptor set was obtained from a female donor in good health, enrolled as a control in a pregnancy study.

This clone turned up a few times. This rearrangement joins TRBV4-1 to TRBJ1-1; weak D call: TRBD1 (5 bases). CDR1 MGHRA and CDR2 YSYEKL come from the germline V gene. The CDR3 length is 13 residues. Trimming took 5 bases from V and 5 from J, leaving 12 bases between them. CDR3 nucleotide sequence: TGCGCCAGCAGCTTCGGGGGAAGGACTGAAGCTTTCTTT. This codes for CASSFGGRTEAFF.

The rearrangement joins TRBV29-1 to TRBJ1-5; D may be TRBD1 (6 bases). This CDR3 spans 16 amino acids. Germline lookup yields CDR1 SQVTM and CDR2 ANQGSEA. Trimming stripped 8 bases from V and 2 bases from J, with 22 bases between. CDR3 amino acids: CSLRPQGKGGNQPQHF. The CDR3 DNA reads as TGCAGCCTGCGACCCCAGGGAAAGGGGGGCAATCAGCCCCAGCATTTT.

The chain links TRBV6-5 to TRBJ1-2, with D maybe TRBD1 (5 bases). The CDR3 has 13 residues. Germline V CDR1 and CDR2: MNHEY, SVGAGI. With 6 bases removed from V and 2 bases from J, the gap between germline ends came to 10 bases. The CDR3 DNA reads TGTGCCAGCAGGGAGCGGGGGAACTATGGCTACACCTTC. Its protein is CASRERGNYGYTF.

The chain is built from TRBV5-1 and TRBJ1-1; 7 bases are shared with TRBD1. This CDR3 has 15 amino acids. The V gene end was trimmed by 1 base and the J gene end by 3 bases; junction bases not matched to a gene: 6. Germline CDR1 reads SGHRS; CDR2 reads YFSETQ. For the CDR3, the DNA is TGCGCCAGCAGCTTGACCCCAGGGGGGTACACTGAAGCTTTCTTT. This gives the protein CASSLTPGGYTEAFF.

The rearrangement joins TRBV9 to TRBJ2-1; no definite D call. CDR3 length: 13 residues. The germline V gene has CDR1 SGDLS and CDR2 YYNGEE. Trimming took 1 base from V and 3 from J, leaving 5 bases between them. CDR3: CASSVLGYNEQFF. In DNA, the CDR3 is TGTGCCAGCAGCGTACTAGGCTACAATGAGCAGTTCTTC.

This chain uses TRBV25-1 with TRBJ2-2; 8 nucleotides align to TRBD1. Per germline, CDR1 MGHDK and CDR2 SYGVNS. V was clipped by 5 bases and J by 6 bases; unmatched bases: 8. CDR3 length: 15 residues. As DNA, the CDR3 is TGTGCCAGCAGTCCGTCAGGGGGCTTTGCCGGGGAGCTGTTTTTT. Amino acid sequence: CASSPSGGFAGELFF. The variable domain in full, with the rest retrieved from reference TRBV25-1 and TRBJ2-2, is EADIYQTPRYLVIGTGKKITLECSQTMGHDKMYWYQQDPGMELHLIHYSYGVNSTEKGDLSSESTVSRIRTEHFPLTLESARPSHTSQYLCASSPSGGFAGELFFGEGSRLTVL.

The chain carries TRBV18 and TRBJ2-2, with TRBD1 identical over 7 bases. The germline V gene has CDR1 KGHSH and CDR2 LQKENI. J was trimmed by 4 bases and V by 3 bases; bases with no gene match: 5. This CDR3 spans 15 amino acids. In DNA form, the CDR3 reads TGTGCCAGCTCACCGATAAGGGGGCTCACCGGGGAGCTGTTTTTT. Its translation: CASSPIRGLTGELFF.

The CDR3 loop reads CASSVDPGGEYEQYF. DNA for the CDR3: TGTGCCAGCAGCGTAGATCCGGGGGGGGAATACGAGCAGTACTTC. This chain joins TRBV9 and TRBJ2-7; 8 bases map to TRBD2. Germline V CDR1 and CDR2: SGDLS, YYNGEE. The CDR3 is 15 amino acids. Trimming removed 0 bases from V and 4 bases from J; junction bases left unmatched: 6.

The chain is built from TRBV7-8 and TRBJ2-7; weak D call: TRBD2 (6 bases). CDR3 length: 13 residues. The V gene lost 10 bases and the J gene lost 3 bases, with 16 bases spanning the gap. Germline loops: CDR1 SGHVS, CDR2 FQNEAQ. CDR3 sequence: CATRRDVLYEQYF. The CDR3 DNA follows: TGTGCCACCCGGCGGGACGTTCTCTACGAGCAGTACTTC.

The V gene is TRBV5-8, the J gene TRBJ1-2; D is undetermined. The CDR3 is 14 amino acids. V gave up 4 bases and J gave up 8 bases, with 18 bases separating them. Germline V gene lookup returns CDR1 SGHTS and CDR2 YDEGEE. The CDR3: CASSRPTSLGGYTF. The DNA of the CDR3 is TGTGCCAGCAGCCGTCCAACTAGCCTCGGCGGCTACACCTTC.

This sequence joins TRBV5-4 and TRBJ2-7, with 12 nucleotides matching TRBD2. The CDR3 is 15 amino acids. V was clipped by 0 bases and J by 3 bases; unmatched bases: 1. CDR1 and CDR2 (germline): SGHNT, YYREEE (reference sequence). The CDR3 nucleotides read TGTGCCAGCAGCTTGGGGACTAGCGGGATCTACGAGCAGTACTTC. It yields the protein CASSLGTSGIYEQYF.

The CDR3: CASSPLTSPRNIQYF. The CDR3 DNA reads as TGTGCCAGCAGTCCACTGACTAGTCCGCGGAACATTCAGTACTTC. This chain connects TRBV28 to TRBJ2-4; a possible D gene is TRBD2 (6 bases). Per germline, CDR1 MDHEN and CDR2 SYDVKM. Trimming cost V 5 bases and J 7 bases, with 18 bases left between them. The CDR3 is 15 amino acids.

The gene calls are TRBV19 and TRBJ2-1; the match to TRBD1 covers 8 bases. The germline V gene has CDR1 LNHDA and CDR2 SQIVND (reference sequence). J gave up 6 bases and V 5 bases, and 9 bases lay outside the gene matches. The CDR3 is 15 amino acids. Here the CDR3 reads CASSPQGAGVNEQFF. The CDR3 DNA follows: TGTGCCAGTAGTCCCCAGGGGGCAGGGGTCAATGAGCAGTTCTTC.

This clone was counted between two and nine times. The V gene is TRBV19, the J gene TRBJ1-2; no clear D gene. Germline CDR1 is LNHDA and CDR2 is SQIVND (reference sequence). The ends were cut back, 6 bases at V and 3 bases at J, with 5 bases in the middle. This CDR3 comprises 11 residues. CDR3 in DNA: TGTGCCAGTAGAGAGGACTATGGCTACACCTTC. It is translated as CASREDYGYTF.

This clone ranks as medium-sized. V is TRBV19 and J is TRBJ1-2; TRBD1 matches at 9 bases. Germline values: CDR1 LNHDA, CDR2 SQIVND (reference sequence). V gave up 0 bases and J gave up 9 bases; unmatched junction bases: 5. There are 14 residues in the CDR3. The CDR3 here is CASSIDGTGYRYTF. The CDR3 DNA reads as TGTGCCAGTAGTATAGATGGGACAGGGTATCGCTACACCTTC.

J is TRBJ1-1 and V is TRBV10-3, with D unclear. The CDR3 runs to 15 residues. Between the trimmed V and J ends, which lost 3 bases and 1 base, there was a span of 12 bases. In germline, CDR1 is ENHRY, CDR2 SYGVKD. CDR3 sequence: CAISDPVTGNTEAFF. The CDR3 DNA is TGTGCCATCAGTGATCCTGTGACGGGGAACACTGAAGCTTTCTTT.

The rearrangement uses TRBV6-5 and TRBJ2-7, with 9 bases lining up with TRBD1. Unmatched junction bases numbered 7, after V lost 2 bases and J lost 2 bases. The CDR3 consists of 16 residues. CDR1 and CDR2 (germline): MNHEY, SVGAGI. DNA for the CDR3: TGTGCCAGCAGTTACACCGGGACAGGGTTGACCTACGAGCAGTACTTC. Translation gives CASSYTGTGLTYEQYF.

CDR3 sequence (DNA): TGTGCCAGCAGTGACAGGGGGCGCCGGGACACCGGGGAGCTGTTTTTT. It translates to CASSDRGRRDTGELFF. V is TRBV28 and J is TRBJ2-2, with TRBD1 matching over 10 bases. After removal of 5 bases from V and 3 bases from J, the junction contained 6 bases not matched to a gene. From germline, CDR1 is MDHEN and CDR2 SYDVKM. The CDR3 consists of 16 residues.

CDR3 DNA sequence: TGTGCCAGTACCATGGGACTAGCGGGATGGACAGATACGCAGTATTTT. Protein sequence: CASTMGLAGWTDTQYF. The V call is TRBV19, the J call TRBJ2-3; 13 bases align to TRBD2. The length of the CDR3 is 16 residues. The germline V gene has CDR1 LNHDA and CDR2 SQIVND (reference sequence). V shed 7 bases and J 3 bases; nucleotides not matched to a gene: 7.

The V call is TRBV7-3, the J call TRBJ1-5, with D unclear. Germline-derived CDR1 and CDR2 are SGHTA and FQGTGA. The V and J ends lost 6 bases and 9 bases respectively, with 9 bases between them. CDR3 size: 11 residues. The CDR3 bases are TGTGCCAGCAGGGGAGTTGGGCCCCAGCATTTT. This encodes CASRGVGPQHF.